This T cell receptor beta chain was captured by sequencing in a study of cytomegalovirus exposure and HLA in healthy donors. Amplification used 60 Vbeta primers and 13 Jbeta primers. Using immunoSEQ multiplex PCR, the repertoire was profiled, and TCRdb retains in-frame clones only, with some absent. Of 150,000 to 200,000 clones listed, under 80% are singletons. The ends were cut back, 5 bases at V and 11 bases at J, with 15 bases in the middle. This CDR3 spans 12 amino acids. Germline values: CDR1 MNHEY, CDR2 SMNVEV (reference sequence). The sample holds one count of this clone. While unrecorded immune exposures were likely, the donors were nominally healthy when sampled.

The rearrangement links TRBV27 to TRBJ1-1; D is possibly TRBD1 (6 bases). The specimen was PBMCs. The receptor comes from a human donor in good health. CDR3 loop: CASSPRGLRAFF. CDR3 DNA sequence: TGTGCCAGCAGTCCCAGGGGCTTACGGGCTTTCTTT.